The rows below give T cell receptor beta chains drawn from one sample of a study of T cell responses to AZD1222 COVID-19 vaccine. The assay was immunoSEQ multiplex PCR, and TCRdb's table has in-frame clones only and misses some. The data show more than 70,000 clones, with roughly 90% seen just once and more than 4% held by the top ten. The sequencing here drew on peripheral blood, taken on day 0 of AZD1222 vaccination. The receptors come from an adult in good health. Both conserved end residues are part of each CDR3. Fields, in order: V gene, J gene, D gene, CDR3 protein. D genes are given only for firm matches.

V: TRBV5-1
J: TRBJ1-1
D: .
CDR3: CASSHGQNTEAFF

V: TRBV7-9
J: TRBJ1-3
D: TRBD1
CDR3: CASSLGWDRAFSGNTIYF

V: TRBV5-5
J: TRBJ2-6
D: .
CDR3: CASSFDRPGANVLTF

V: TRBV3-1/TRBV3-2
J: TRBJ1-2
D: TRBD1
CDR3: CASSHRDREGYGYTF

V: TRBV12-3/TRBV12-4
J: TRBJ2-5
D: .
CDR3: CASSFSTQETQYF

V: TRBV5-8
J: TRBJ1-4
D: .
CDR3: CASSFGRNEKLFF

V: TRBV4-1
J: TRBJ1-5
D: .
CDR3: CASSRPEINQPQHF

V: TRBV29-1
J: TRBJ1-1
D: TRBD1
CDR3: CSVGQGSTEAFF

V: TRBV7-8
J: TRBJ1-3
D: TRBD1
CDR3: CASSSTGISGNTIYF

V: TRBV6-1
J: TRBJ2-7
D: .
CDR3: CASSEDGTYEQYF

V: TRBV19
J: TRBJ1-2
D: TRBD1
CDR3: CASSLAGGYGYTF

V: TRBV27
J: TRBJ2-7
D: .
CDR3: CASSQGASYEQYF

V: TRBV7-9
J: TRBJ2-7
D: .
CDR3: CASSLGNSGSYEQYF

V: TRBV11-3
J: TRBJ2-7
D: .
CDR3: CASSSNRREQYF

V: TRBV15
J: TRBJ1-2
D: TRBD1
CDR3: CATSRDMAGGVYGYTF

V: TRBV11-2
J: TRBJ1-3
D: .
CDR3: CASSPRANTIYF

V: TRBV12-3/TRBV12-4
J: TRBJ1-6
D: .
CDR3: CASRRRVGSPLHF

V: TRBV5-1
J: TRBJ1-3
D: .
CDR3: CASSLAGSSSSGNTIYF

V: TRBV7-2
J: TRBJ2-1
D: .
CDR3: CASSLISQIDNEQFF

V: TRBV6-5
J: TRBJ1-4
D: .
CDR3: CASSYSSGVNEKLFF

V: TRBV10-3
J: TRBJ2-6
D: .
CDR3: CAIPGPARSGANVLTF

V: TRBV5-1
J: TRBJ2-1
D: .
CDR3: CASSPWARDNEQFF

V: TRBV24-1
J: TRBJ1-1
D: .
CDR3: CATSDLPGEAFF

V: TRBV28
J: TRBJ2-7
D: .
CDR3: CASSLWVLGYEQYF

V: TRBV11-3
J: TRBJ2-3
D: TRBD2
CDR3: CASSLGSGRARADTQYF

V: TRBV30
J: TRBJ1-5
D: .
CDR3: CAWSGRGGYQPQHF

V: TRBV7-9
J: TRBJ2-3
D: .
CDR3: CASSSTDTQYF

V: TRBV15
J: TRBJ2-2
D: .
CDR3: CATSRDRVDTGELFF

V: TRBV11-3
J: TRBJ2-1
D: TRBD2
CDR3: CASGSRTSGGNEQFF

V: TRBV5-3
J: TRBJ1-6
D: TRBD1
CDR3: CARSLGQGNSPLHF

V: TRBV4-1
J: TRBJ1-3
D: TRBD1
CDR3: CASSHPGQGAGNTIYF

V: TRBV9
J: TRBJ2-7
D: .
CDR3: CASSVDLSSYEQYF

V: TRBV15
J: TRBJ2-7
D: .
CDR3: CATSRARTGKYEQYF

V: TRBV6-5
J: TRBJ2-6
D: TRBD2
CDR3: CASRRGASGANVLTF

V: TRBV7-9
J: TRBJ1-2
D: .
CDR3: CASSLEEIGDADRSGYTF

V: TRBV2
J: TRBJ1-2
D: TRBD1
CDR3: CASSPPYSGTGQRGYTF

V: TRBV5-1
J: TRBJ2-3
D: .
CDR3: CASSFGSTDTQYF

V: TRBV11-2
J: TRBJ2-7
D: TRBD1
CDR3: CASSLSGTGPYEQYF

V: TRBV11-2
J: TRBJ2-3
D: .
CDR3: CASSLGWGTRTDTQYF

V: TRBV2
J: TRBJ2-2
D: .
CDR3: CASSGTPGTGELFF

V: TRBV10-3
J: TRBJ2-5
D: .
CDR3: CAISEFEGVGETQYF

V: TRBV18
J: TRBJ2-7
D: TRBD1
CDR3: CASSPVGQGRGEQYF

V: TRBV7-9
J: TRBJ2-2
D: .
CDR3: CASSRPGGDTGELFF

V: TRBV6-5
J: TRBJ2-1
D: .
CDR3: CASSGGVYNEQFF

V: TRBV2
J: TRBJ1-5
D: .
CDR3: CASSETYQPQHF

V: TRBV7-3
J: TRBJ1-1
D: .
CDR3: CASSWGLGTEAFF

V: TRBV5-1
J: TRBJ1-6
D: .
CDR3: CASSDQTDNSPLHF

V: TRBV19
J: TRBJ2-5
D: .
CDR3: CASSITGPNQETQYF

V: TRBV5-4
J: TRBJ2-7
D: .
CDR3: CASSFRVGPSYEQYF

V: TRBV6-6
J: TRBJ1-2
D: TRBD1
CDR3: CASSYGGQGSGGYTF

V: TRBV12-3/TRBV12-4
J: TRBJ2-1
D: TRBD2
CDR3: CASSGGNEQFF

V: TRBV3-1/TRBV3-2
J: TRBJ1-6
D: .
CDR3: CASSQAWSGGSYNSPLHF

V: TRBV9
J: TRBJ2-2
D: .
CDR3: CASSPGTPAINTGELFF

V: TRBV21-1
J: TRBJ1-1
D: .
CDR3: CASSKEGMESVMAEAFF

V: TRBV6-2/TRBV6-3
J: TRBJ2-3
D: .
CDR3: CASSPQSSGRFTDTQYF

V: TRBV6-5
J: TRBJ1-2
D: .
CDR3: CASSYEGGSSGYTF

V: TRBV6-5
J: TRBJ1-1
D: .
CDR3: CASSYDWGRGTEAFF

V: TRBV5-1
J: TRBJ2-1
D: .
CDR3: CASSLAVSSYNEQFF

V: TRBV7-3
J: TRBJ2-3
D: TRBD1
CDR3: CASSLGQGTDTQYF